The TCR beta chain under discussion was sequenced for a study of spatial heterogeneity in lung cancer. V was cut by 4 bases and J by 0 bases, with 19 bases left in between. The V gene's germline CDR1 is MGHRA and CDR2 YSYEKL. The CDR3 totals 18 residues. Many counts were recorded for this clonotype. Specified time point: sample taken at primary tumor resection. The input material, whole RNA from tumor, nontumor lung or frozen PBMC, was sequenced unsorted. MiXCR was run by TCRdb on the 5' RACE reads, yielding one entry per CDR3 protein. The sample holds about 39,000 distinct CDR3 sequences, around 5.8% seen once.

The chain carries TRBV4-1 and TRBJ1-5; unclear D gene. This TCR was recovered from a male donor with early-stage non-small cell lung cancer. Sequencing was performed on PBMCs, taken at surgery. CDR3 in amino acids: CASSRFYSVGYSNQPQHF. The CDR3 coding sequence is TGCGCCAGCAGCCGGTTCTACTCGGTCGGTTATAGCAATCAGCCCCAGCATTTT.